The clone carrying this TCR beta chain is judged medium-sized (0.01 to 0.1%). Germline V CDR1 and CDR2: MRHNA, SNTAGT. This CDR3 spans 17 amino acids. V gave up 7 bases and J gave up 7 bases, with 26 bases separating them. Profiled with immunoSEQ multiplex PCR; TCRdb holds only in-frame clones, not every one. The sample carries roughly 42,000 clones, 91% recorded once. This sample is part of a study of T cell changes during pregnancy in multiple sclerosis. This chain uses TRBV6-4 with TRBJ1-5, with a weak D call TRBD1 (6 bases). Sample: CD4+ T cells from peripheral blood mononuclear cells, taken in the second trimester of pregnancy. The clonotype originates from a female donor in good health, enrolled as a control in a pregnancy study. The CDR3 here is CASKSWTEGQIPQPQHF. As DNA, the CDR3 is TGTGCCAGCAAATCTTGGACCGAAGGACAGATACCCCAGCCCCAGCATTTT.